A single sample gave rise to the 23 T cell receptor beta chains below, sequenced in a study of regulatory T cells in long-lasting Graves disease. The time point was: persistent/refractory GD, antithyroid drugs over 5 years with positive TRAb. After RNA was extracted from PBMCs, the TCR library was made from it. TCR beta libraries were built with iRepertoire HTBI primers and Arm-PCR of CDR3 regions. Using its own MiXCR run on the multiplex PCR reads, TCRdb lists one record per CDR3 protein. The sample includes hundreds of thousands of distinct CDR3 sequences, approximately 29% of them seen just once. This sample comprised peripheral blood mononuclear cells (PBMCs), obtained when the disease was refractory, from a patient treated with antithyroid drugs. The receptor source for this set is a female donor with Graves disease.

In this sample, this clonotype turned up many times. The chain is built from TRBV27 and TRBJ1-2; no definite D call. V was pared by 8 bases and J by 5 bases, with 18 bases between. The length of the CDR3 is 14 residues. Germline assignment: CDR1 MNHEY and CDR2 SMNVEV (reference sequence). Here the CDR3 reads CASGWVGGQYGYTF. CDR3 nucleotide sequence: TGTGCCAGCGGATGGGTAGGAGGCCAATATGGCTACACCTTC.

The chain employs TRBV7-2 and TRBJ2-2; perhaps D is TRBD1 or TRBD2 (6 bases each). Germline CDR1 SGHTA, CDR2 FQGNSA. The V and J ends lost 3 bases and 3 bases respectively, with 11 bases between them. The CDR3 is 15 amino acids. The CDR3 region has the DNA TGTGCCAGCAGCTTCGGGGGCATGGACACCGGGGAGCTGTTTTTT. Encoded protein: CASSFGGMDTGELFF.

The chain has TRBV15 and TRBJ1-2; no definite D call. The CDR3 is 15 amino acids. V was cut by 0 bases and J by 1 base, with 9 bases left in between. Per germline, CDR1 LNHNV and CDR2 YYDKDF (reference sequence). CDR3 amino acids: CATSRDRDFNYGYTF. CDR3 DNA: TGTGCCACCAGCAGAGATCGGGATTTTAACTATGGCTACACCTTC. Looking up the rest from reference TRBV15 and TRBJ1-2 gives the full variable domain: DAMVIQNPRYQVTQFGKPVTLSCSQTLNHNVMYWYQQKSSQAPKLLFHYYDKDFNNEADTPDNFQSRRPNTSFCFLDIRSPGLGDTAMYLCATSRDRDFNYGYTFGSGTRLTVV.

The chain is built from TRBV7-2 and TRBJ1-3, with D unclear. This CDR3 spans 15 amino acids. Germline V gene sequence: CDR1 SGHTA, CDR2 FQGNSA. The V end was cut by 2 bases, the J end by 2 bases, with 10 bases between. The CDR3 coding sequence is TGTGCCAGCAGCTTATTCCGGGGAGCTGGAAACACCATATATTTT. This translates into CASSLFRGAGNTIYF.

CDR3 region: CSARSPRVVGSYGYTF. Written as DNA, the CDR3 is TGCAGTGCTAGAAGCCCCAGGGTGGTGGGCAGCTATGGCTACACCTTC. The chain combines TRBV20-1 with TRBJ1-2; tentatively, D is TRBD1 (5 bases). V gave up 2 bases and J gave up 4 bases, with 20 bases separating them. The V gene's germline CDR1 is DFQATT and CDR2 SNEGSKA (reference sequence). There are 16 residues in the CDR3.

The chain combines TRBV5-4 with TRBJ1-2; maybe TRBD1 (6 bases). The germline V gene has CDR1 SGHNT and CDR2 YYREEE (reference sequence). Trimming took off 4 bases at V and 8 bases at J, with 18 bases between the two ends. This CDR3 region has 14 residues. DNA for the CDR3: TGTGCCAGCAGCCAGCTCAGGGGCGGTGGAGGCTACACCTTC. Its protein is CASSQLRGGGGYTF.

CDR3 coding DNA: TGTGCCAGCAGCCAAGGTCTTGTGAACACTGAAGCTTTCTTT. The encoded protein is CASSQGLVNTEAFF. The chain links TRBV3-1 to TRBJ1-1; D not certain. The V end was cut by 1 base, the J end by 0 bases, with 6 bases between. The CDR3 length is 14 residues. Germline V lookup: CDR1 LGHDT, CDR2 YNNKEL (reference sequence).

This clonotype has ten or more counts. The gene calls are TRBV6-1 and TRBJ1-2, with a possible D match to TRBD1 (6 bases). The CDR3 sequence is 15 residues long. Germline V gene data show CDR1 as MNHNS and CDR2 as SASEGT. Trimming removed 4 bases at V and 4 bases at J, with 16 bases between. The CDR3 is CASSAHTQGSYGYTF. The CDR3 coding sequence is TGTGCCAGCAGTGCCCACACACAGGGAAGCTATGGCTACACCTTC.

The rearrangement joins TRBV2 to TRBJ2-7, with 8 bases identical to TRBD1. Germline loops: CDR1 SNHLY, CDR2 FYNNEI. After removal of 8 bases from V and 5 bases from J, the junction contained 14 bases not matched to a gene. The CDR3 is made up of 15 amino acids. CDR3 protein: CASSLGQGATHEQYF. The DNA of the CDR3 is TGTGCCAGCTCCTTGGGGCAGGGGGCGACGCACGAGCAGTACTTC.

This clonotype was counted a few times. The V and J genes are TRBV20-1 and TRBJ2-5; TRBD1 matches 9 bases. This CDR3 spans 14 amino acids. V lost 3 bases to trimming and J lost 4 bases; unmatched junction nucleotides: 6. The germline V gene has CDR1 DFQATT and CDR2 SNEGSKA (reference sequence). The CDR3 coding sequence is TGCAGTGCTAGCAGGACAGGGGTGATAGAGACCCAGTACTTC. As protein: CSASRTGVIETQYF.

The rearrangement links TRBV25-1 to TRBJ1-6, with 9 bases lining up with TRBD1. This CDR3 comprises 15 residues. Germline V CDR1 and CDR2: MGHDK, SYGVNS. Unmatched junction bases numbered 4, after V lost 1 base and J lost 9 bases. CDR3 sequence: CASSESYRGPSPLHF. In DNA form, the CDR3 reads TGTGCCAGCAGTGAATCATACAGGGGGCCTTCACCCCTCCACTTT.

This clonotype was detected a few times. V and J are TRBV20-1 and TRBJ1-1; TRBD1 might be the D (5 bases). The germline gives CDR1 DFQATT, CDR2 SNEGSKA (reference sequence). This CDR3 is 13 amino acids long. V lost 1 base to trimming and J lost 4 bases, with 10 bases between them. The chain's CDR3 is CSARGFGGTEAFF. The CDR3, as DNA: TGCAGTGCTAGAGGTTTCGGGGGCACTGAAGCTTTCTTT.

The chain has TRBV28 and TRBJ1-5, with 11 positions matching TRBD1. The CDR3 runs 16 residues. CDR1 and CDR2 (germline): MDHEN, SYDVKM. J was trimmed by 6 bases and V by 6 bases; bases with no gene match: 10. The DNA for the CDR3 is TGTGCCAGCAGCCCCGTACGGACAGGGGGCGGTCAGCCCCAGCATTTT. It is translated as CASSPVRTGGGQPQHF.

This clonotype was observed at least ten times. The CDR3 reads CASSTDRSYEQYF. CDR3 DNA: TGTGCCAGCAGCACGGACAGAAGTTACGAGCAGTACTTC. The gene calls are TRBV6-1 and TRBJ2-7; D might be TRBD1 (6 bases). CDR1 MNHNS and CDR2 SASEGT come from the germline V gene. The CDR3 totals 13 residues. V lost 6 bases to trimming and J lost 4 bases, with 13 bases between them.

This clonotype appeared many times. The rearrangement uses TRBV2 and TRBJ2-5; possibly TRBD2 for D (6 bases). Between the trimmed V and J ends, which lost 3 bases and 3 bases, there was a span of 8 bases. The germline V gene encodes CDR1 SNHLY and CDR2 FYNNEI. The CDR3 is 13 amino acids. The CDR3 coding sequence is TGTGCCAGCAGTGAGGACTACAAAGAGACCCAGTACTTC. Encoded protein: CASSEDYKETQYF.

The CDR3 sequence is CATWTGELYGYTF. Written as DNA, the CDR3 is TGTGCCACCTGGACAGGCGAACTCTATGGCTACACCTTC. This sequence joins TRBV28 and TRBJ1-2; TRBD1 matches 7 bases. Germline CDR1 is MDHEN and CDR2 is SYDVKM. V was pared by 10 bases and J by 4 bases, with 9 bases of the junction left unmatched. The CDR3 length is 13 residues.

This clonotype was seen at least ten times. Sequence at one end of the junction differs from germline and may be a read error. The chain employs TRBV12-3 or TRBV12-4 and TRBJ2-5; 7 bases align to TRBD1. The CDR3 spans 13 residues. The CDR3 DNA is TGTGCCAGCAGCTTAGGGACAGAAGAGACCCAGTACTTC. Protein sequence: CASSLGTEETQYF.

This clonotype was counted between two and nine times. This rearrangement joins TRBV11-2 to TRBJ2-2, with TRBD2 matching 9 bases. Germline lookup yields CDR1 SGHAT and CDR2 FQNNGV. With 3 bases clipped from V and 5 bases from J, the junction kept 7 bases outside the gene matches. The length of the CDR3 is 16 residues. The CDR3 loop is CASSFVSGSRTGELFF. In DNA, the CDR3 is TGTGCCAGCAGCTTCGTTAGCGGGAGTCGGACCGGGGAGCTGTTTTTT.

This clonotype was observed a few times. The chain joins TRBV12-3 or TRBV12-4 to TRBJ1-1; D is ambiguous. This CDR3 is built from 13 residues. With 3 bases removed from V and 11 bases from J, the gap between germline ends came to 16 bases. Here the CDR3 DNA reads TGTGCCAGCAGTTTCCGAGACAAATTCGGCGCTTTCTTT. Translation gives CASSFRDKFGAFF.

The rearrangement uses TRBV11-2 and TRBJ1-2, with no clear D. Trimming stripped 0 bases from V and 3 bases from J, with 14 bases between. CDR1 is SGHAT, CDR2 FQNNGV, per germline. CDR3 length: 16 residues. The chain's CDR3 is CASSLEGIPGYYGYTF. The CDR3 region has the DNA TGTGCCAGCAGCTTAGAAGGCATCCCGGGCTACTATGGCTACACCTTC.

This clonotype was detected only once. The chain has TRBV7-9 and TRBJ1-2; 8 bases line up with TRBD1. This CDR3 is 15 amino acids long. The V segment lost 2 bases and the J segment 8 bases; nucleotides outside the gene matches: 10. CDR1 and CDR2 (germline): SEHNR, FQNEAQ (reference sequence). In nucleotides, the CDR3 is TGTGCCAGCAGCTTACCTTTAGGGGACAGGTCCGGCTACACCTTC. Its protein product is CASSLPLGDRSGYTF.

The chain recombines TRBV19 with TRBJ1-2; unclear D gene. The CDR3 sequence is 12 residues long. V shed 7 bases and J shed 5 bases, with 11 bases lying between them. Germline values: CDR1 LNHDA, CDR2 SQIVND (reference sequence). The CDR3: CASIGDNYGYTF. CDR3 in DNA: TGTGCCAGTATTGGGGATAATTATGGCTACACCTTC.

The J gene is TRBJ1-1, the V gene TRBV19, with D possibly matching TRBD1 (6 bases). From germline, CDR1 is LNHDA and CDR2 SQIVND (reference sequence). The CDR3 contains 15 residues. V gave up 1 base and J gave up 8 bases, with 17 bases separating them. CDR3 sequence: CASSIGRGGDGEAFF. The CDR3 nucleotides read TGTGCCAGTAGTATAGGGCGAGGGGGGGACGGCGAAGCTTTCTTT.